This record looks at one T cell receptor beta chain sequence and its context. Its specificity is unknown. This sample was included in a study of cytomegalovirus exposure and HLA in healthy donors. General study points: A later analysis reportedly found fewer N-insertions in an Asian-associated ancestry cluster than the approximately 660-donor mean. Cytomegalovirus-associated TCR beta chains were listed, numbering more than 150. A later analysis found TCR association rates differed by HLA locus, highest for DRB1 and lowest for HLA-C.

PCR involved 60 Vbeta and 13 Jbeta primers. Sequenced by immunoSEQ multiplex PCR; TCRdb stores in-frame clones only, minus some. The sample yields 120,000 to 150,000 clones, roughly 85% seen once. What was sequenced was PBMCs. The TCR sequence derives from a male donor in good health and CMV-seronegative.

The CDR3 coding sequence is TGTGCCAGTAGTGTCGGTAGCGGGAGGAATGAGCAGTTCTTC. The encoded protein is CASSVGSGRNEQFF. This chain joins TRBV19 and TRBJ2-1, with 10 nucleotides matching TRBD2. This CDR3 has 14 amino acids. Germline trimming cut 5 bases from V and 7 bases from J; bases unmatched to any gene: 5. CDR1 and CDR2 from the germline V gene are LNHDA and SQIVND (reference sequence).